This TCR beta chain derives from a study of T cells in Graves' hyperthyroidism and ophthalmopathy. General observations from the study: Among clonotypes expanded in thyroid above 0.001, most were also found in blood.

Comments on this clonotype: Its antigen is still unknown.

This sample holds PBMCs from 9.5 to 10 ml fresh peripheral blood. V dropped 6 bases and J dropped 7 bases, with 13 bases sitting between them. CDR1 and CDR2 from the germline V gene are SGHTA and FQGNSA. This CDR3 has 13 amino acids. RNA transcripts gave rise to amplified TCR beta CDR3 regions. During a first-round RT-PCR of the TCR CDR3, the HTBI primer set was used. TCRdb fed the multiplex PCR reads into MiXCR, producing one record per CDR3 protein. This sample yields 450,000 to 600,000 distinct CDR3 sequences, of which about 20% are seen a single time; roughly 50% belongs to the top ten. The sample was blood. The sequence was obtained from a man in his forties with Graves' ophthalmopathy. The chain has TRBV7-2 and TRBJ1-5; D not resolved. Here the CDR3 reads CASSPQKDQPQHF. DNA for the CDR3: TGTGCCAGCAGTCCGCAGAAGGACCAGCCCCAGCATTTT.